The 32 T cell receptor beta chains reported below all come from one sample, sequenced in a study of regulatory T cells in long-lasting Graves disease (dated by TCRdb to the early 2020s). The library was built by means of multiplex PCR. TCRdb shows the sequencer as Illumina HiSeq 4000. iRepertoire HTBI primers and Arm-PCR amplification of CDR3 regions were used to construct TCR beta libraries. TCRdb applied fastp at Q25 and MiXCR to the public reads, then kept only in-frame beta chains. Identical CDR3 proteins give one entry, which carries the most common genes and DNA. For this sample the table gives 400,000 to 500,000 distinct CDR3 sequences, of which around a fifth were detected only once. The ten largest make up approximately 15% of the sample. The meaning of the sample's time point label: persistent/refractory GD, antithyroid drugs over 5 years with positive TRAb. For both TCR sequencing and RNA sequencing, RNA was extracted from PBMCs using TRIzol.

This material consisted of peripheral blood mononuclear cells (PBMCs), taken when the disease was refractory, from a patient treated with antithyroid drugs. The receptors were gathered from a female donor with Graves disease.

V is TRBV11-2 and J is TRBJ2-1; maybe TRBD1 (5 bases). Germline CDR1 SGHAT, CDR2 FQNNGV. Trimming pared 5 bases from V and 3 bases from J, leaving 14 bases between. This CDR3 has 15 amino acids. CDR3 loop: CASSQGVPDYNEQFF. The CDR3 DNA is TGTGCCAGCAGCCAGGGTGTCCCTGACTACAATGAGCAGTTCTTC.

This clonotype was detected ten times or more. This chain joins TRBV9 and TRBJ1-6; D ambiguous. In germline, CDR1 is SGDLS, CDR2 YYNGEE. Trimming shortened V by 0 bases and J by 5 bases, and 6 bases separated the two germline ends. CDR3 length: 14 amino acids. The CDR3 here is CASSVEVDNSPLHF. The DNA for the CDR3 is TGTGCCAGCAGCGTAGAGGTGGATAATTCACCCCTCCACTTT.

The chain uses TRBV4-1 and TRBJ2-7; D is unclear. The CDR3 runs to 15 residues. Trimming pared 3 bases from V and 10 bases from J, leaving 22 bases between. Per germline, CDR1 MGHRA and CDR2 YSYEKL. Here the CDR3 DNA reads TGCGCCAGCAGCCAGGCAGACGGACCCCGAACCGTTCAGTACTTC. Translation: CASSQADGPRTVQYF.

In this sample, this clonotype turned up a few times. This chain uses TRBV12-3 or TRBV12-4 with TRBJ1-6, with 10 bases aligning to TRBD1. This CDR3 contains 16 residues. The V segment lost 3 bases and the J segment 7 bases; nucleotides outside the gene matches: 6. The chain's CDR3 is CASSLRGQGSNSPLHF. CDR3 nucleotides: TGTGCCAGCAGTTTGAGGGGACAGGGGAGCAATTCACCCCTCCACTTT.

The CDR3 is CASRTGQFNQPQHF. The CDR3 coding sequence is TGTGCCAGCAGGACAGGGCAGTTTAATCAGCCCCAGCATTTT. The rearrangement uses TRBV6-2 or TRBV6-3 and TRBJ1-5; TRBD1 aligns across 7 bases. The CDR3 covers 14 residues. V was pared by 6 bases and J by 4 bases, with 6 bases of the junction left unmatched. Germline V gene lookup returns CDR1 MNHEY and CDR2 SVGEGT.

There are a few counts of this clonotype. CDR3 sequence reads: CASSPRVIPQHF. Written as DNA, the CDR3 is TGTGCCAGCAGTCCCCGGGTGATTCCCCAGCATTTT. The chain joins TRBV28 to TRBJ1-5; D unclear. Trimming removed 5 bases at V and 10 bases at J, with 12 bases between. Germline-derived CDR1 and CDR2 are MDHEN and SYDVKM. The CDR3 runs 12 residues. The entire variable domain, with the rest obtained from reference TRBV28 and TRBJ1-5, is as follows: DVKVTQSSRYLVKRTGEKVFLECVQDMDHENMFWYRQDPGLGLRLIYFSYDVKMKEKGDIPEGYSVSREKKERFSLILESASTNQTSMYLCASSPRVIPQHFGDGTRLSIL.

This clonotype appeared many times. The chain has TRBV20-1 and TRBJ2-7; TRBD2 matches at 14 bases. The V and J ends lost 5 bases and 5 bases, in that order; junction bases with no gene match: 5. This CDR3 is built from 14 residues. The germline V gene encodes CDR1 DFQATT and CDR2 SNEGSKA (reference sequence). The CDR3 DNA reads as TGCAGTGCTGGAAAGACTAGCGGGAGGGACGAGCAGTACTTC. The encoded protein is CSAGKTSGRDEQYF.

The V and J genes are TRBV28 and TRBJ2-1, with D unresolved. Deletions cut 3 bases from V and 9 bases from J, with 12 bases between. CDR3 length: 13 residues. CDR1 and CDR2 from the germline V gene are MDHEN and SYDVKM. DNA of the CDR3: TGTGCCAGCAGTTTTTTTCAGCTCGGTGAGCAGTTCTTC. Protein: CASSFFQLGEQFF. Complete variable domain (other parts from reference TRBV28 and TRBJ2-1): DVKVTQSSRYLVKRTGEKVFLECVQDMDHENMFWYRQDPGLGLRLIYFSYDVKMKEKGDIPEGYSVSREKKERFSLILESASTNQTSMYLCASSFFQLGEQFFGPGTRLTVL.

This clonotype was seen only a few times. The chain joins TRBV30 to TRBJ2-1; D gene unclear. The CDR3 is 13 amino acids. V was pared by 5 bases and J by 0 bases, with 8 bases between. CDR1 and CDR2 (germline): GTSNPN, SVGIG (reference sequence). The CDR3 region is CAWYESSYNEQFF. Here the CDR3 DNA reads TGTGCCTGGTATGAGAGCTCCTACAATGAGCAGTTCTTC. The variable domain in full, completed from reference TRBV30 and TRBJ2-1, reads SQTIHQWPATLVQPVGSPLSLECTVEGTSNPNLYWYRQAAGRGLQLLFYSVGIGQISSEVPQNLSASRPQDRQFILSSKKLLLSDSGFYLCAWYESSYNEQFFGPGTRLTVL.

This clonotype showed up many times. J is TRBJ2-5 and V is TRBV3-1; D unclear. The CDR3 spans 11 residues. CDR1 LGHDT and CDR2 YNNKEL come from the germline V gene (reference sequence). The V end was cut by 6 bases, the J end by 5 bases, with 7 bases between. CDR3: CASRHLETQYF. DNA for the CDR3: TGTGCCAGCAGACATCTGGAGACCCAGTACTTC.

This clonotype was found once. The chain uses TRBV19 and TRBJ1-4; 9 positions match TRBD1. J gave up 6 bases and V 8 bases, and 7 bases lay outside the gene matches. This CDR3 has 14 residues. Germline V gives CDR1 LNHDA, CDR2 SQIVND (reference sequence). CDR3 nucleotides: TGTGCCAGTGACACGGGACAGGGACATGAAAAACTGTTTTTT. Translation gives CASDTGQGHEKLFF.

A few counts support this clonotype. The chain is built from TRBV7-8 and TRBJ2-6; possible D gene TRBD1, 6 bases. CDR1 and CDR2 (germline): SGHVS, FQNEAQ. This CDR3 has 16 residues. Trimming took 2 bases from V and 4 from J, leaving 12 bases between them. The CDR3 reads CASSLYTGTGANVLTF. CDR3 nucleotides: TGTGCCAGCAGCTTATATACAGGGACCGGGGCCAACGTCCTGACTTTC. The full variable domain, completed using reference TRBV7-8 and TRBJ2-6, is GAGVSQSPRYKVAKRGQDVALRCDPISGHVSLFWYQQALGQGPEFLTYFQNEAQLDKSGLPSDRFFAERPEGSVSTLKIQRTQQEDSAVYLCASSLYTGTGANVLTFGAGSRLTVL.

The table lists this clonotype with many counts. The V and J genes are TRBV5-6 and TRBJ2-5, with a tentative D call TRBD2 (6 bases). CDR3 length: 13 amino acids. The germline V and J ends were trimmed by 4 bases and 5 bases, with 12 bases remaining between them. Germline V gene lookup returns CDR1 SGHDT and CDR2 YYEEEE. As DNA, the CDR3 is TGTGCCAGCAGCCCGACTAGTATTGAGACCCAGTACTTC. Translated, it gives CASSPTSIETQYF.

This clonotype has a count of ten or more. The chain recombines TRBV7-9 with TRBJ1-1; 8 bases line up with TRBD1. The V gene end was trimmed by 4 bases and the J gene end by 9 bases; junction bases not matched to a gene: 10. This CDR3 contains 14 residues. The germline CDR1 and CDR2 sequences are SEHNR and FQNEAQ (reference sequence). For the CDR3, the DNA is TGTGCCAGCAGCTCGCCGACAGGGGAGGAGAAAGCTTTCTTT. It yields the protein CASSSPTGEEKAFF.

There are a few counts of this clonotype. V usage is TRBV20-1 and J usage is TRBJ1-1; a weak D match, TRBD1 (6 bases). The CDR3 extends over 13 amino acids. The germline V and J ends were trimmed by 3 bases and 2 bases, with 10 bases remaining between them. Germline lookup yields CDR1 DFQATT and CDR2 SNEGSKA (reference sequence). This CDR3 is CSASGGGNTEAFF. In nucleotides, the CDR3 is TGCAGTGCTAGTGGCGGGGGCAACACTGAAGCTTTCTTT.

This rearrangement joins TRBV7-8 to TRBJ1-3, with TRBD1 as a possible D gene (6 bases). Germline values: CDR1 SGHVS, CDR2 FQNEAQ. CDR3 length: 15 amino acids. V was shortened by 5 bases and J by 0 bases, with 11 bases between the two germline ends. This CDR3 is CASSPTGNSGNTIYF. CDR3 bases: TGTGCCAGCAGCCCCACAGGGAACTCTGGAAACACCATATATTTT. Full variable domain (rest looked up from reference TRBV7-8 and TRBJ1-3): GAGVSQSPRYKVAKRGQDVALRCDPISGHVSLFWYQQALGQGPEFLTYFQNEAQLDKSGLPSDRFFAERPEGSVSTLKIQRTQQEDSAVYLCASSPTGNSGNTIYFGEGSWLTVV.

The sample holds a few counts of this clonotype. V and J are TRBV27 and TRBJ1-2; D gene uncertain. Germline V gives CDR1 MNHEY, CDR2 SMNVEV (reference sequence). There are 14 residues in the CDR3. V lost 6 bases, J lost 2 bases, and 13 bases lay in between. The CDR3 loop reads CASSPLQKNYGYTF. The CDR3 DNA reads as TGTGCCAGCAGCCCTCTACAGAAGAACTATGGCTACACCTTC.

Only a few counts were recorded for this clonotype. The chain links TRBV30 to TRBJ2-7, with TRBD2 identical over 13 bases. This CDR3 has 15 residues. Losses at the gene ends were 2 bases for V and 7 bases for J; bases not matched to a gene: 8. Per germline, CDR1 GTSNPN and CDR2 SVGIG (reference sequence). The CDR3 DNA reads TGTGCCTGGAGTAAGACTAGCGGGAGGTTAGGGGAGCAGTACTTC. The encoded protein is CAWSKTSGRLGEQYF. Looking up the rest from reference TRBV30 and TRBJ2-7 gives the full variable domain: SQTIHQWPATLVQPVGSPLSLECTVEGTSNPNLYWYRQAAGRGLQLLFYSVGIGQISSEVPQNLSASRPQDRQFILSSKKLLLSDSGFYLCAWSKTSGRLGEQYFGPGTRLTVT.

There are many counts of this clonotype. This chain connects TRBV3-1 to TRBJ2-5, with 8 bases lining up with TRBD1. This CDR3 has 13 residues. The germline V gene encodes CDR1 LGHDT and CDR2 YNNKEL (reference sequence). V was clipped by 6 bases and J by 4 bases; unmatched bases: 4. DNA for the CDR3: TGTGCCAGCAGGGGGACAGGCGGAGAGACCCAGTACTTC. Encoded protein: CASRGTGGETQYF.

This clonotype was observed many times. The chain uses TRBV28 and TRBJ2-7; D is unresolved. There are 11 residues in the CDR3. V lost 6 bases to trimming and J lost 3 bases, with 6 bases between them. Germline CDR1 is MDHEN and CDR2 is SYDVKM. This chain's CDR3 is CASRRLYEQYF. CDR3 nucleotides: TGTGCCAGCAGACGCCTCTACGAGCAGTACTTC. Drawing the rest from reference TRBV28 and TRBJ2-7, the complete variable domain is DVKVTQSSRYLVKRTGEKVFLECVQDMDHENMFWYRQDPGLGLRLIYFSYDVKMKEKGDIPEGYSVSREKKERFSLILESASTNQTSMYLCASRRLYEQYFGPGTRLTVT.

This clonotype was detected ten times or more. Here the CDR3 DNA reads TGTGCCAGCAGAGGAACAGGGAGTCCTGAAGCTTTCTTT. As protein: CASRGTGSPEAFF. The rearrangement joins TRBV2 to TRBJ1-1; the D gene is possibly TRBD1 (6 bases). The ends were cut back, 6 bases at V and 6 bases at J, with 14 bases in the middle. The CDR3 consists of 13 residues. Germline CDR1 reads SNHLY; CDR2 reads FYNNEI.

Many counts were recorded for this clonotype. The J gene is TRBJ2-7, the V gene TRBV2; D is undetermined. Germline CDR1 is SNHLY and CDR2 is FYNNEI. The CDR3 contains 11 residues. V was trimmed by 4 bases and J by 2 bases, leaving 3 bases between them. The DNA for the CDR3 is TGTGCCAGCAGTGCCACCTACGAGCAGTACTTC. It is translated as CASSATYEQYF. Filled out from reference TRBV2 and TRBJ2-7, the complete variable domain reads EPEVTQTPSHQVTQMGQEVILRCVPISNHLYFYWYRQILGQKVEFLVSFYNNEISEKSEIFDDQFSVERPDGSNFTLKIRSTKLEDSAMYFCASSATYEQYFGPGTRLTVT.

This clonotype was observed many times. One junction end does not reproduce the germline sequence, and a read error may be involved. CDR3 bases: TGTGCCAGCAGTTTTGGGGCTAGCGGGAGCGTTGTCCGGATCTTC. Amino acid sequence: CASSFGASGSVVRIF. V gene TRBV12-3 or TRBV12-4 combines with J gene TRBJ2-5, with 10 bases matching TRBD2. The CDR3 sequence is 15 residues long.

This rearrangement joins TRBV3-1 to TRBJ2-2; no firm D call. The germline CDR1 and CDR2 sequences are LGHDT and YNNKEL (reference sequence). The CDR3 is 16 residues long. Trimming removed 3 bases from V and 4 bases from J, with 15 bases in between. The CDR3 bases are TGTGCCAGCAGCCAGGGTTCAACTCCGTTCACCGGGGAGCTGTTTTTT. Its protein is CASSQGSTPFTGELFF.

This clonotype was counted between two and nine times. Given a much more abundant clone one base away, this may be a read error. The chain couples TRBV6-2 or TRBV6-3 to TRBJ2-5, with a weak D call TRBD1 (5 bases). The CDR3 spans 11 residues. The germline CDR1 and CDR2 sequences are MNHEY and SVGEGT. CDR3 DNA: TGTGCCAGCAAGACAGAAGAGGCCCAGTACTTC. Its translation: CASKTEEAQYF.

This chain connects TRBV27 to TRBJ1-5; D remains ambiguous. This CDR3 region has 13 residues. The germline gives CDR1 MNHEY, CDR2 SMNVEV (reference sequence). V lost 8 bases, J lost 0 bases, and 8 bases lay in between. CDR3 residues: CASGFGSNQPQHF. The CDR3 DNA is TGTGCCAGCGGGTTTGGTAGCAATCAGCCCCAGCATTTT.

The genes are TRBV9 and TRBJ2-7, with TRBD1 matching over 12 bases. The CDR3 contains 15 residues. Per the germline V gene, CDR1 is SGDLS and CDR2 is YYNGEE. V shed 3 bases, J shed 9 bases, and the junction held 10 bases outside the gene matches. The CDR3: CASSGGTGGIGVQYF. Here the CDR3 DNA reads TGTGCCAGCAGCGGTGGGACAGGGGGCATTGGGGTGCAGTACTTC.

The CDR3 sequence: CASSQDGRTDEQFF. Written as DNA, the CDR3 is TGTGCCAGCAGCCAAGATGGGAGGACAGATGAGCAGTTCTTC. The rearrangement uses TRBV3-1 and TRBJ2-1; D might be TRBD1 or TRBD2, each matching 6 bases. The CDR3 sequence is 14 residues long. CDR1 and CDR2 from the germline V gene are LGHDT and YNNKEL (reference sequence). Trimming cost V 0 bases and J 8 bases, with 11 bases left between them.

This clonotype was observed at least ten times. The chain carries TRBV12-3 or TRBV12-4 and TRBJ1-1; D possibly corresponds to TRBD1 (5 bases). The germline V and J ends were trimmed by 6 bases and 1 base, with 9 bases remaining between them. This CDR3 has 13 residues. CDR3: CASSLQENTEAFF. The CDR3 coding sequence is TGTGCCAGCAGCCTACAGGAGAACACTGAAGCTTTCTTT.

Concerning this clonotype: Given a much more abundant clone one base away, this may be a read error. The chain links TRBV6-1 to TRBJ1-2; D uncertain. The germline CDR1 and CDR2 sequences are MNHNS and SASEGT. V dropped 6 bases and J dropped 3 bases, with 11 bases sitting between them. CDR3 size: 13 residues. The CDR3 DNA reads as TGTGCCAGCAGGATTGGGGTTGACTATGGCTACACCTTC. It yields the protein CASRIGVDYGYTF.

This clonotype was found many times. The gene calls are TRBV12-3 or TRBV12-4 and TRBJ2-7; D unclear. Trimming took 3 bases from V and 0 from J, leaving 9 bases between them. This CDR3 comprises 14 residues. The CDR3 sequence is CASSFGRRSYEQYF. Here the CDR3 DNA reads TGTGCCAGCAGTTTTGGGCGGCGCTCCTACGAGCAGTACTTC.

This clonotype occurred a few times. The V call is TRBV12-3 or TRBV12-4, the J call TRBJ1-3; TRBD1 matches 10 bases. Trimming removed 7 bases from V and 4 bases from J; junction bases left unmatched: 7. CDR3 size: 15 residues. The CDR3 region is CASTRGQGKGNTIYF. The CDR3 coding sequence is TGTGCCAGCACCCGGGGACAGGGGAAAGGAAACACCATATATTTT.